This TCR beta chain appears in the sequencing data of a study of vaccination effects on CD4 cells after COVID-19. TCRdb keeps only in-frame clones here, not all; method: immunoSEQ multiplex PCR. The table includes about 55,000 clones, roughly two thirds detected once. As concerns this clone: Its antigen is unidentified.

Antigen-specific CD4+ T cells were expanded with viral peptide pools in the ViraFEST assay before sequencing. Once cultured for more than nine days, the cells underwent separation to obtain CD4+ T cells. According to the study, vaccine recipients showed no prior SARS-CoV-2 infection and negative nucleocapsid antibodies. Germline V CDR1 and CDR2: MNHEY, SVGAGI. The length of the CDR3 is 15 residues. V lost 2 bases and J 3 bases, leaving 11 bases between the germline ends. The sequence was collected from a human donor who received a COVID-19 vaccine. This specimen consisted of CD4+ T cells from PBMCs cultured with SARS-CoV-2 spike peptides, obtained before COVID-19 vaccination. The J gene is TRBJ1-5, the V gene TRBV6-5; D gene ambiguous. CDR3 loop: CASSYARSFNQPQHF. In nucleotides, the CDR3 is TGTGCCAGCAGTTACGCCAGATCATTCAATCAGCCCCAGCATTTT.